The next 8 T cell receptor beta chains were all read from a single sample in a study of preoperative IRX-2 immunotherapy in early breast cancer. The data were produced by immunoSEQ multiplex PCR, yet TCRdb's version contains in-frame clones alone and is incomplete. Seen here are 90,000 to 100,000 clones, 86% observed once, and the top ten hold about 1.9%. Treatment defined: preoperative locoregional IRX-2 cytokine immunotherapy. Specimen: tumor tissue, collected after IRX-2 immunotherapy. These receptors originate from a human donor with breast cancer.

This chain connects TRBV7-6 to TRBJ2-7, with 12 bases identical to TRBD2. The V and J ends lost 5 bases and 4 bases, in that order; junction bases with no gene match: 12. Germline lookup yields CDR1 SGHVS and CDR2 FNYEAQ. This CDR3 has 17 amino acids. This CDR3 is CASSQSNPTSGRYEQYF. The CDR3 nucleotides read TGTGCCAGCAGCCAATCCAATCCGACTAGCGGGAGATACGAGCAGTACTTC.

This chain joins TRBV7-4 and TRBJ1-3; D might be TRBD1 (6 bases). The CDR3 loop spans 15 amino acids. Trimming stripped 6 bases from V and 4 bases from J, with 16 bases between. Germline loops: CDR1 SGHVT, CDR2 SQSDAQ. The CDR3 region is CASSNDRLLGNTIYF. The CDR3 DNA follows: TGTGCCAGCAGTAATGACAGGCTGTTGGGAAACACCATATATTTT.

The chain couples TRBV19 to TRBJ1-2; D may be TRBD1 (6 bases). V lost 4 bases and J lost 5, with 11 bases in between. In germline, CDR1 is LNHDA, CDR2 SQIVND (reference sequence). This CDR3 contains 13 residues. The CDR3 loop reads CASSTGQRYGYTF. The CDR3 region has the DNA TGTGCCAGTAGTACTGGACAGCGGTATGGCTACACCTTC.

J is TRBJ2-7 and V is TRBV5-1; D may match TRBD1 or TRBD2 (6 bases each). The V end lost 0 bases, the J end lost 3 bases, and 13 bases lay between the germline ends. The CDR3 has 15 residues. Per germline, CDR1 SGHRS and CDR2 YFSETQ. The CDR3 DNA sequence: TGCGCCAGCAGCTTGGCCCAGGGGAGGTACTACGAGCAGTACTTC. Translated, it gives CASSLAQGRYYEQYF.

The V and J genes are TRBV19 and TRBJ1-5; D gene unclear. Germline V CDR1 and CDR2: LNHDA, SQIVND (reference sequence). The V gene lost 3 bases and the J gene lost 8 bases, with 20 bases spanning the gap. This CDR3 comprises 16 residues. CDR3 nucleotide sequence: TGTGCCAGTAGTATGGGTCGGGCGGGGTGGCTGGAGCCCCAGCATTTT. Its protein is CASSMGRAGWLEPQHF.

The V call is TRBV5-1, the J call TRBJ2-2; the D gene is possibly TRBD1 (5 bases). CDR1 is SGHRS and CDR2 is YFSETQ in the germline V gene. Trimming pared 4 bases from V and 0 bases from J, leaving 7 bases between. The CDR3 is 14 amino acids. DNA for the CDR3: TGCGCCAGCAGCCCGACAGCGAACACCGGGGAGCTGTTTTTT. Protein sequence: CASSPTANTGELFF.

This chain uses TRBV28 with TRBJ2-1; 8 nucleotides agree with TRBD2. This CDR3 spans 17 amino acids. CDR1 is MDHEN and CDR2 is SYDVKM in the germline V gene. The J segment lost 8 bases and the V segment lost 1 base, leaving 13 bases of the junction unmatched. DNA for the CDR3: TGTGCCAGCAGTTTATTTTTGCGGGAGGTCGGGGTCGATGAGCAGTTCTTC. Amino acid sequence: CASSLFLREVGVDEQFF. Complete variable domain (other parts from reference TRBV28 and TRBJ2-1): DVKVTQSSRYLVKRTGEKVFLECVQDMDHENMFWYRQDPGLGLRLIYFSYDVKMKEKGDIPEGYSVSREKKERFSLILESASTNQTSMYLCASSLFLREVGVDEQFFGPGTRLTVL.

V is TRBV28 and J is TRBJ2-7, with TRBD2 matching 8 bases. This CDR3 contains 18 residues. Trimming removed 4 bases from V and 5 bases from J; junction bases left unmatched: 19. Germline CDR1 MDHEN, CDR2 SYDVKM. The CDR3 coding sequence is TGTGCCAGCAGTTCACCCCACACAGCGGGAGTGGTTAGCGACGAGCAGTACTTC. Translating gives CASSSPHTAGVVSDEQYF.